This T cell receptor beta chain was found in a study of blood T cell repertoires in COVID-19. Overall study context: The analysed material was cDNA or gDNA that came from T cells, B-cell-depleted T cells, or PBMCs.

Germline trimming cut 4 bases from V and 0 bases from J; bases unmatched to any gene: 4. The CDR3 sequence is 16 residues long. Germline V gene lookup returns CDR1 SGHRS and CDR2 YFSETQ. Methods used by the authors: Reference gene primer amplification in the assay estimated nucleated cell counts. Sequencing used immunoSEQ multiplex PCR; TCRdb keeps in-frame clones, though not all of them. V, J and clone size derive from that table, while D and trimming were established from the DNA sequence. The sample includes approximately 240,000 clones, around 86% of them seen just once. This clonotype originated in a young woman who had recovered from COVID-19. The sequencing sample was made of peripheral blood. The chain couples TRBV5-1 to TRBJ2-7, with 13 bases that match TRBD2. DNA for the CDR3: TGCGCCAGCAGCCACGGACTAGCGGGGGCCTCCTACGAGCAGTACTTC. This sequence encodes CASSHGLAGASYEQYF.